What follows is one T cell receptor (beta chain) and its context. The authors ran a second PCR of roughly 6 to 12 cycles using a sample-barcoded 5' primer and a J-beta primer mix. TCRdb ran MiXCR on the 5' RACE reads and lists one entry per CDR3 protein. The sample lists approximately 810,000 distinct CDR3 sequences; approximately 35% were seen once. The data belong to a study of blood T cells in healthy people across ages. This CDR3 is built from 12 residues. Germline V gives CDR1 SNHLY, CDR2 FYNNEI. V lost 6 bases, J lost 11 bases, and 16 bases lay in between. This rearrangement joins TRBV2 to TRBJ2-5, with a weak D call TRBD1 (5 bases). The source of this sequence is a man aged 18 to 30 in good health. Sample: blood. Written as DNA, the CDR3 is TGTGCCAGCAGGGGTGTGGGGCCAGAGCAGTACTTC. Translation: CASRGVGPEQYF.